The clone carrying this TCR beta chain was detected ten times or more. Patients chosen for sequencing had CD8+CD57+ cells that had expanded, as shown by flow cytometry. Acquired aplastic anemia of severe grade affected all patients. Germline V gene data show CDR1 as SEHNR and CDR2 as FQNEAQ (reference sequence). CDR3 length: 15 residues. V lost 5 bases, J lost 4 bases, and 9 bases stayed unmatched. The entry originates in a study of CD8+CD57+ T cells in acquired aplastic anemia. Study as a whole: Sorted CD4+ and CD8+ cells yielded DNA averaging about 2.9 ug.

The TCR beta profiling, which covered VDJ combination and CDR3 sequence, was carried out using genomic DNA as the template. TCRdb called the reads again in MiXCR, with one record for every CDR3 protein. The sample holds under 200,000 distinct CDR3 sequences; around 48% are singletons and the top ten take about 2.8%. The chain combines TRBV7-9 with TRBJ2-7; TRBD1 agrees at 9 bases. Source material: sorted CD4+, CD8+, or CD8+CD57+ T cells (not recorded which) from PBMCs. This TCR derives from a human donor with aplastic anemia. CDR3 nucleotide sequence: TGTGCCAGCAGCCAGGACAGGGGAGGGTTGTACGAGCAGTACTTC. Residues: CASSQDRGGLYEQYF.